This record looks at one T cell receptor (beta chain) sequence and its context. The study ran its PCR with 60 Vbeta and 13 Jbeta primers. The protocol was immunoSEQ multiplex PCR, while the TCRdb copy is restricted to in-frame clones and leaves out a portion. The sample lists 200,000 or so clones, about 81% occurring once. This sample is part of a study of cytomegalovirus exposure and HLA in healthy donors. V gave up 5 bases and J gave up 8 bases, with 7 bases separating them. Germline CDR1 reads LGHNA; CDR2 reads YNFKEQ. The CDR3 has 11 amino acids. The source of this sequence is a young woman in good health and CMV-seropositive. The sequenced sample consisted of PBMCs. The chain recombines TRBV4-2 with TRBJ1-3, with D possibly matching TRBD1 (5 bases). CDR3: CASSKQDTIYF. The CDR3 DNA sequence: TGTGCCAGCAGCAAACAGGACACCATATATTTT.